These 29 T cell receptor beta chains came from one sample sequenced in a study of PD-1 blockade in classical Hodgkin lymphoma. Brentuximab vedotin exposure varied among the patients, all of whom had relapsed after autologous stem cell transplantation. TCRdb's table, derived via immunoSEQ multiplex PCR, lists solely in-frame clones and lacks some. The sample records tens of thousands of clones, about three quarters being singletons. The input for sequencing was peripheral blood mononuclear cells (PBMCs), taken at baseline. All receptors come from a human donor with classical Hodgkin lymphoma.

The DNA of the CDR3 is TGTGCCAGCAGCTTAGGGGGGCCGAATGAGCAGTTCTTC. Encoded protein: CASSLGGPNEQFF. This chain uses TRBV11-1 with TRBJ2-1; D is possibly TRBD1 (6 bases). The CDR3 extends over 13 amino acids. The V gene's germline CDR1 is SGHAT and CDR2 FQDESV (reference sequence). The germline V and J ends were trimmed by 1 base and 7 bases, with 8 bases remaining between them.

The CDR3 loop is CASSSGLADFYEQYF. Written as DNA, the CDR3 is TGTGCCAGCAGTTCGGGACTAGCGGACTTCTACGAGCAGTACTTC. The V and J genes are TRBV6-6 and TRBJ2-7, with 11 nucleotides matching TRBD2. The CDR3 loop spans 15 amino acids. The germline V gene has CDR1 MNHNY and CDR2 SVGAGI (reference sequence). The ends lost 4 bases at V and 3 bases at J; junction bases unmatched: 5.

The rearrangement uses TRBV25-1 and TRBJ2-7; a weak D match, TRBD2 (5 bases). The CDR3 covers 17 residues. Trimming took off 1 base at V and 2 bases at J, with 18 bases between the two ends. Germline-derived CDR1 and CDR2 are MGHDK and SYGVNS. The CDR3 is CASSEWGRAVTPYEQYF. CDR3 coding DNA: TGTGCCAGCAGTGAATGGGGAAGAGCGGTAACCCCCTACGAGCAGTACTTC.

CDR3 in amino acids: CASSIGYHSGNTIYF. The CDR3 DNA sequence: TGTGCCAGTAGTATTGGGTACCACTCTGGAAACACCATATATTTT. This rearrangement joins TRBV19 to TRBJ1-3; D is unresolved. The CDR3 covers 15 residues. V was pared by 3 bases and J by 0 bases, with 9 bases between. The germline V gene has CDR1 LNHDA and CDR2 SQIVND (reference sequence).

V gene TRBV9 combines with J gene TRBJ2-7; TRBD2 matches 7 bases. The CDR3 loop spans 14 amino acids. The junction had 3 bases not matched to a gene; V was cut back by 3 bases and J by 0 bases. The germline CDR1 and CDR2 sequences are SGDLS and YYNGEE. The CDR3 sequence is CASSEGGSSYEQYF. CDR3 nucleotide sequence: TGTGCCAGCAGCGAGGGCGGGAGCTCCTACGAGCAGTACTTC.

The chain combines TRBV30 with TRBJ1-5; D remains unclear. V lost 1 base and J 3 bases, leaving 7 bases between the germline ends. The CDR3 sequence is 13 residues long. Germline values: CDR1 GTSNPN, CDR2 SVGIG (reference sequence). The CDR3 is CAWSGEPNQPQHF. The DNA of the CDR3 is TGTGCCTGGAGTGGGGAGCCCAATCAGCCCCAGCATTTT. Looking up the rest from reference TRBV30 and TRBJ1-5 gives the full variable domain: SQTIHQWPATLVQPVGSPLSLECTVEGTSNPNLYWYRQAAGRGLQLLFYSVGIGQISSEVPQNLSASRPQDRQFILSSKKLLLSDSGFYLCAWSGEPNQPQHFGDGTRLSIL.

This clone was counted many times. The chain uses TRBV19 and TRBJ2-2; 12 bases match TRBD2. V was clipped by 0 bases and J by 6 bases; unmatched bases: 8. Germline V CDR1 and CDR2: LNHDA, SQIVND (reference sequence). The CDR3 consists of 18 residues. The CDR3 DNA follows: TGTGCCAGTAGTATAGATCGAGGACTAGCGGGAAGTTCCGGGGAGCTGTTTTTT. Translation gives CASSIDRGLAGSSGELFF.

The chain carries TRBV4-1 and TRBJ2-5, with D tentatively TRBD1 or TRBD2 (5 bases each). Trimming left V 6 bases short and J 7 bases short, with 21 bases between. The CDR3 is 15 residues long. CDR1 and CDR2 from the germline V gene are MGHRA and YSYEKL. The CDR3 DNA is TGCGCCAGCAGTTTCACCCACGGGACCTCATGGACCCAGTACTTC. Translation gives CASSFTHGTSWTQYF.

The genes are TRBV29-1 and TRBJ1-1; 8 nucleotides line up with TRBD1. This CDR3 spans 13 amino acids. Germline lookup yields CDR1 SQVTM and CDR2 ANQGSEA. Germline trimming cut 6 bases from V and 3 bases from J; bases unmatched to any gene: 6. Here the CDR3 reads CSVTKQGDTEAFF. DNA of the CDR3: TGCAGCGTGACTAAACAGGGGGACACTGAAGCTTTCTTT.

The CDR3 DNA follows: TGTGCCAGTAGTTCGCAGGGCGGAGGCTACACCTTC. This sequence encodes CASSSQGGGYTF. The chain is built from TRBV19 and TRBJ1-2; D might be TRBD1 (5 bases). Germline V gene data show CDR1 as LNHDA and CDR2 as SQIVND (reference sequence). The V end lost 5 bases, the J end lost 8 bases, and 12 bases lay between the germline ends. This CDR3 contains 12 residues.

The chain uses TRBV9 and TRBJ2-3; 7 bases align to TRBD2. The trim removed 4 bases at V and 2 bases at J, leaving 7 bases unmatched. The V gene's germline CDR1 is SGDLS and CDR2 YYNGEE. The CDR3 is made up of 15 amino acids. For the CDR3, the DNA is TGTGCCAGCAGCTCGAGGGGACTACCCACAGATACGCAGTATTTT. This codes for CASSSRGLPTDTQYF.

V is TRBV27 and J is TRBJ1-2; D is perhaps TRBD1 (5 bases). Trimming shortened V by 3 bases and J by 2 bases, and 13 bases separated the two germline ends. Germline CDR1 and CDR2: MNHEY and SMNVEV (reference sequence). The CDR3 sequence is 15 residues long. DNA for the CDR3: TGTGCCAGCAGTTTGATCCAGGGTTCAAACTATGGCTACACCTTC. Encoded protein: CASSLIQGSNYGYTF.

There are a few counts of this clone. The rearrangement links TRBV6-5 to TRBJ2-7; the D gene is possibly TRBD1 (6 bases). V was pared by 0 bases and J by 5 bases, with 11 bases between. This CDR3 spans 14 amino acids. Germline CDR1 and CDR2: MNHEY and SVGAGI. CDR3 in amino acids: CASSYSQGTHEQYF. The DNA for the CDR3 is TGTGCCAGCAGTTACTCACAGGGTACGCACGAGCAGTACTTC.

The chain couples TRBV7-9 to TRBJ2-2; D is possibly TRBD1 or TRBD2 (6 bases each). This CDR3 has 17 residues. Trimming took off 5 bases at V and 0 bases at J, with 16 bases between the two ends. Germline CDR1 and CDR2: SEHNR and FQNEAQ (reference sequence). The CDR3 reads CASSSRGLATNTGELFF. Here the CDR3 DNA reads TGTGCCAGCAGCAGCCGGGGGCTAGCGACGAACACCGGGGAGCTGTTTTTT. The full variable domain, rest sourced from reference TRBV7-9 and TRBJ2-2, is DTGVSQNPRHKITKRGQNVTFRCDPISEHNRLYWYRQTLGQGPEFLTYFQNEAQLEKSRLLSDRFSAERPKGSFSTLEIQRTEQGDSAMYLCASSSRGLATNTGELFFGEGSRLTVL.

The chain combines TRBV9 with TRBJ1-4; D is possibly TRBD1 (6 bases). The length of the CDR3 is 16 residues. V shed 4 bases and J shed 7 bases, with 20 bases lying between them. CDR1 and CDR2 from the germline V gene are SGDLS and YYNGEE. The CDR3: CASSPQWGQGSEKLFF. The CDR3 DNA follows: TGTGCCAGCAGCCCCCAGTGGGGGCAGGGGAGTGAAAAACTGTTTTTT.

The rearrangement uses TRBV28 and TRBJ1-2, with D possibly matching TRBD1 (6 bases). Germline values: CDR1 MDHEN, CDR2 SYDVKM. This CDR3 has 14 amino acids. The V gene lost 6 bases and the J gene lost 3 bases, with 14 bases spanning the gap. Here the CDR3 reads CASRTGQRYYGYTF. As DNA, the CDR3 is TGTGCCAGCAGAACCGGACAGAGGTACTATGGCTACACCTTC.

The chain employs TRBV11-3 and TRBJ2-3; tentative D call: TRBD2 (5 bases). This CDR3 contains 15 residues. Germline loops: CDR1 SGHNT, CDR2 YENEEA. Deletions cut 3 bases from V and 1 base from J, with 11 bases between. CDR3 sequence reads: CASSLRARGTDTQYF. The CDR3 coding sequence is TGTGCCAGCAGCTTGCGGGCCCGGGGCACAGATACGCAGTATTTT.

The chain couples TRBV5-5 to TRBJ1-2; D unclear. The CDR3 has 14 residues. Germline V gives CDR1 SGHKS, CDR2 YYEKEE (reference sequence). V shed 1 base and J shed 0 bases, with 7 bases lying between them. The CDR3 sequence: CASSLIGANYGYTF. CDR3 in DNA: TGTGCCAGCAGCTTGATTGGGGCTAACTATGGCTACACCTTC.

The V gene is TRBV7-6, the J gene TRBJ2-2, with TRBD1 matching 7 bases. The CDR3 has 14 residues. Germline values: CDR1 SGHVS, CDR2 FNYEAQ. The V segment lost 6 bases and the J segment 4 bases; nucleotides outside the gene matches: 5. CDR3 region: CASSQQGFTGELFF. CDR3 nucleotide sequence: TGTGCCAGCAGTCAACAGGGGTTCACCGGGGAGCTGTTTTTT.

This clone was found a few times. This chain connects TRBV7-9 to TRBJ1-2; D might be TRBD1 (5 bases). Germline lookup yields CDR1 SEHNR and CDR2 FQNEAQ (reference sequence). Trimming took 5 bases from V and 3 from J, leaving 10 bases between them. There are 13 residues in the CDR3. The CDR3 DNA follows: TGTGCCAGCAGCCCCGAAGGGGACTATGGCTACACCTTC. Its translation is CASSPEGDYGYTF.

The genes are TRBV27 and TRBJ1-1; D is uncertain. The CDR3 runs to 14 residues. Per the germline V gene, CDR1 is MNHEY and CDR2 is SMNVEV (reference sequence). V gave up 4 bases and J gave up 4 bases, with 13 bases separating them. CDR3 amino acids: CASSSLYGSTEAFF. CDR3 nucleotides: TGTGCCAGCAGTTCCTTGTATGGGAGCACTGAAGCTTTCTTT.

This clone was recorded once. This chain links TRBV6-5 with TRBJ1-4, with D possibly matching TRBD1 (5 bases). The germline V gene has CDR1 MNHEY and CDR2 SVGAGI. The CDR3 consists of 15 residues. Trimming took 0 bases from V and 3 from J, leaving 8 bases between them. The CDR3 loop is CASSYSWGSNEKLFF. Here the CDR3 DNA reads TGTGCCAGCAGTTACTCTTGGGGGTCTAATGAAAAACTGTTTTTT.

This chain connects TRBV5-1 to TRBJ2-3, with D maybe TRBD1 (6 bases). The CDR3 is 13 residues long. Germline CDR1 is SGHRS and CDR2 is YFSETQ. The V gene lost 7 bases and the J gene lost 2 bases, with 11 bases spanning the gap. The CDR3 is CASGAGDTDTQYF. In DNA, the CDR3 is TGCGCCAGCGGGGCAGGGGACACAGATACGCAGTATTTT.

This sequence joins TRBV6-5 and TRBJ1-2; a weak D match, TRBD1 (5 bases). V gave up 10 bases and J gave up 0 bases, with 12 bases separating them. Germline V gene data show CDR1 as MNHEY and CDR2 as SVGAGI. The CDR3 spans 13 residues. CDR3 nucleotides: TGTGCCACGACAGATGTAGCTAACTATGGCTACACCTTC. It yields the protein CATTDVANYGYTF.

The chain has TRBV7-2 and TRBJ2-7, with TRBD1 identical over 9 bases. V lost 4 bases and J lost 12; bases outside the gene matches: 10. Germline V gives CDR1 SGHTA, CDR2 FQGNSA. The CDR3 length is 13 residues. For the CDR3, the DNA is TGTGCCAGCAGCTCACGGGACAGGGAATTTCGGTACTTC. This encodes CASSSRDREFRYF.

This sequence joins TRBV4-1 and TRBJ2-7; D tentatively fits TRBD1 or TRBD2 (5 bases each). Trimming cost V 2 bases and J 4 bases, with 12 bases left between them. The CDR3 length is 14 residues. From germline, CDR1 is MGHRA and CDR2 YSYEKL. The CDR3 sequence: CASSQNRGPYEQYF. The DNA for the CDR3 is TGCGCCAGCAGCCAAAACCGGGGACCTTACGAGCAGTACTTC.

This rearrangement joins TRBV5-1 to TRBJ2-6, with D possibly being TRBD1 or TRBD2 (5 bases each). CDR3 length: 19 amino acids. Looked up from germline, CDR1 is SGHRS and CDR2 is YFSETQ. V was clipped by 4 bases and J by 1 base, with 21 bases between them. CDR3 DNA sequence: TGCGCCAGCAGCGCAAGCGTCGCCAGGGAGTTGTCTGGGGCCAACGTCCTGACTTTC. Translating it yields CASSASVARELSGANVLTF.

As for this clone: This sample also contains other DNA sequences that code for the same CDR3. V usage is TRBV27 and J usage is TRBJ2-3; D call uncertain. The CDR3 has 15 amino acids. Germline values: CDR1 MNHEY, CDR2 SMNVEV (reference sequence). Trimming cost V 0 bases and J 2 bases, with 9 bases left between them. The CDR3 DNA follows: TGTGCCAGCAGTTTATCACGGCTGTCCACAGATACGCAGTATTTT. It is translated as CASSLSRLSTDTQYF.

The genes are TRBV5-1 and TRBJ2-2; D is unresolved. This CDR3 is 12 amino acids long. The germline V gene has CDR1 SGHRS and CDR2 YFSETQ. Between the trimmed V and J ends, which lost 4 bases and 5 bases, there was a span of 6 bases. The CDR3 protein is CASSAYTGELFF. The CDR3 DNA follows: TGCGCCAGCAGCGCATATACCGGGGAGCTGTTTTTT.